This section outlines one TCR beta chain sequence together with its context. The record originates from a study of blood T cell repertoires in COVID-19. On the study more broadly: From the United States, Italy and Spain came samples of acute and convalescent COVID-19. T cells, B-cell-depleted T cells, or PBMCs supplied cDNA or gDNA.

Authors' methods: Amplification of reference gene primers was used by the study to estimate nucleated cell counts. Some clones are missing from TCRdb's copy, which holds only in-frame ones; the method was immunoSEQ multiplex PCR. The DNA was the basis for D and trimming; V, J and clone size are from that table. Among fewer than 80,000 clones listed, approximately 87% were seen once. Specimen: peripheral blood. This TCR was recovered from a human donor in a cohort sampled during active COVID-19.

The CDR3 loop reads CASSGGRDEQFF. For the CDR3, the DNA is TGTGCCAGCAGTGGAGGCCGGGATGAGCAGTTCTTC. V usage is TRBV6-2 or TRBV6-3 and J usage is TRBJ2-1; perhaps TRBD2 as D (5 bases). V was cut by 5 bases and J by 8 bases, with 10 bases left in between. The CDR3 consists of 12 residues. Germline assignment: CDR1 MNHEY and CDR2 SVGEGT.